This T cell receptor beta chain appears in the sequencing data of a study of T cells in Graves' hyperthyroidism and ophthalmopathy. For the study at large: Any treatment followed the collection of peripheral blood at initial diagnosis. The study, taken as a whole, reports: Expanded thyroid clonotypes (above 0.001) were mostly also found in blood.

For this clonotype: Its matching antigen is unknown.

The source material, RNA transcripts, was used to amplify TCR beta CDR3 regions. HTBI primers drove first-round RT-PCR of the TCR CDR3. TCRdb redid the calling of the multiplex PCR reads with MiXCR, one entry per CDR3 protein. The sample records a few hundred thousand distinct CDR3 sequences, roughly an eighth being singletons. It was 8.5 to 10 ml of fresh peripheral blood that supplied the PBMCs. Germline CDR1 MNHNS, CDR2 SASEGT. CDR3 length: 16 residues. V dropped 3 bases and J dropped 1; count of bases not matched to a gene: 7. The TCR originated in a woman between 18 and 30 years old with Graves' hyperthyroidism. The chain uses TRBV6-1 and TRBJ2-3; 7 bases are a match to TRBD2. The material sequenced was blood. For the CDR3, the DNA is TGTGCCAGCAGTGATGAACTGGGAGGGGGCACAGATACGCAGTATTTT. Translated: CASSDELGGGTDTQYF.